The next 15 T cell receptor beta chains were all read from a single sample in a study of cytomegalovirus exposure and HLA in healthy donors. PCR involved 60 Vbeta and 13 Jbeta primers. Method: immunoSEQ multiplex PCR; TCRdb's copy keeps in-frame clones and lacks some. The data hold some 130,000 clones, with approximately 80% observed a single time. The material sequenced was PBMCs. Receptors originate from a female donor in good health and CMV-seronegative.

This clone was seen just once. The CDR3 DNA sequence: TGCAGCGGTAGACGGAGCTCCTACAATGAGCAGTTCTTC. As protein: CSGRRSSYNEQFF. The V and J genes are TRBV29-1 and TRBJ2-1, with no clear D. The germline CDR1 and CDR2 sequences are SQVTM and ANQGSEA. The CDR3 loop spans 13 amino acids. V was pared by 7 bases and J by 0 bases, with 10 bases between.

This chain connects TRBV6-1 to TRBJ1-2; 9 positions agree with TRBD1. This CDR3 is built from 17 residues. The germline V gene encodes CDR1 MNHNS and CDR2 SASEGT. Trimming removed 2 bases from V and 4 bases from J; junction bases left unmatched: 11. The CDR3 is CASSEPSGTGTGYGYTF. The DNA of the CDR3 is TGTGCCAGCAGTGAACCAAGCGGGACAGGGACCGGCTATGGCTACACCTTC.

V usage is TRBV4-3 and J usage is TRBJ2-1, with D possibly matching TRBD2 (6 bases). The CDR3 runs to 17 residues. V was clipped by 1 base and J by 3 bases, with 16 bases between them. Looked up from germline, CDR1 is LGHNA and CDR2 is YSLEER. The CDR3 protein is CASSQGPGRGVYNEQFF. The CDR3 DNA follows: TGCGCCAGCAGCCAAGGTCCTGGGCGGGGTGTCTACAATGAGCAGTTCTTC.

This chain connects TRBV5-1 to TRBJ1-1; 8 nucleotides match TRBD1. The CDR3 loop spans 15 amino acids. CDR1 is SGHRS, CDR2 YFSETQ, per germline. The trim removed 3 bases at V and 3 bases at J, leaving 7 bases unmatched. The CDR3 here is CASSWNDRGDTEAFF. CDR3 nucleotide sequence: TGCGCCAGCAGCTGGAATGACAGGGGTGACACTGAAGCTTTCTTT.

This chain uses TRBV6-5 with TRBJ2-7; no reliable D call. V was pared by 5 bases and J by 5 bases, with 16 bases between. Germline values: CDR1 MNHEY, CDR2 SVGAGI. The length of the CDR3 is 14 residues. CDR3 nucleotides: TGTGCCAGCAGTCCGGAAGACAAGCTTAACGAGCAGTACTTC. It is translated as CASSPEDKLNEQYF.

The chain employs TRBV27 and TRBJ2-2, with TRBD2 as a possible D gene (5 bases). The CDR3 is made up of 14 amino acids. Germline V lookup: CDR1 MNHEY, CDR2 SMNVEV (reference sequence). V was shortened by 3 bases and J by 2 bases, with 7 bases between the two germline ends. CDR3 in DNA: TGTGCCAGCAGTTTTGGACTTAACACCGGGGAGCTGTTTTTT. This translates into CASSFGLNTGELFF.

The rearrangement links TRBV5-1 to TRBJ2-5; tentatively, D is TRBD1 (6 bases). The CDR3 extends over 15 amino acids. Germline V gene sequence: CDR1 SGHRS, CDR2 YFSETQ. V dropped 4 bases and J dropped 1 base, with 14 bases sitting between them. This CDR3 reads CASSRGGISQETQYF. The CDR3 DNA follows: TGCGCCAGCAGCAGAGGGGGTATATCCCAAGAGACCCAGTACTTC.

The gene calls are TRBV18 and TRBJ2-7; possible D gene TRBD1, 7 bases. The CDR3 has 16 amino acids. V was pared by 0 bases and J by 5 bases, with 17 bases between. Germline-derived CDR1 and CDR2 are KGHSH and LQKENI. CDR3 sequence reads: CASSPPGDRGGHEQYF. The CDR3 coding sequence is TGTGCCAGCTCACCACCGGGGGACAGAGGAGGGCACGAGCAGTACTTC. Supplemented by reference TRBV18 and TRBJ2-7, the full variable domain reads NAGVMQNPRHLVRRRGQEARLRCSPMKGHSHVYWYRQLPEEGLKFMVYLQKENIIDESGMPKERFSAEFPKEGPSILRIQQVVRGDSAAYFCASSPPGDRGGHEQYFGPGTRLTVT.

This clone appeared once. V and J are TRBV7-3 and TRBJ2-1; D may be TRBD1 (5 bases). Germline V gene sequence: CDR1 SGHTA, CDR2 FQGTGA. The germline V and J ends were trimmed by 2 bases and 8 bases, with 13 bases remaining between them. The CDR3 has 14 amino acids. CDR3 amino acids: CASSLSAQGYEQFF. Written as DNA, the CDR3 is TGTGCCAGCAGCTTATCAGCCCAGGGTTATGAGCAGTTCTTC.

With respect to this clone: Relative to the germline gene, one junction end is altered; a read error may explain this. The rearrangement uses TRBV5-5 and TRBJ2-7, with D possibly TRBD2 on 6 matching bases. Germline V gene lookup returns CDR1 SGHKS and CDR2 YYEKEE (reference sequence). The length of the CDR3 is 15 residues. The CDR3 spells CAGSKEGAHNYEQYF. In DNA form, the CDR3 reads TGTGCCGGCAGCAAGGAGGGCGCCCACAACTACGAGCAGTACTTC.

Remarks on this clone: This same CDR3 is encoded by further DNA sequences in the sample. Here the CDR3 DNA reads TGTGCCAGCAGTGTGACAGGGGGCAATCAGCCCCAGCATTTT. Amino acid sequence: CASSVTGGNQPQHF. The chain carries TRBV27 and TRBJ1-5, with TRBD1 matching over 8 bases. Germline CDR1 reads MNHEY; CDR2 reads SMNVEV (reference sequence). V was pared by 5 bases and J by 2 bases, with 2 bases of the junction left unmatched. This CDR3 has 14 amino acids.

The chain has TRBV7-6 and TRBJ2-2, with a weak D call TRBD1 (6 bases). CDR1 is SGHVS and CDR2 is FNYEAQ in the germline V gene. Trimming left V 8 bases short and J 6 bases short, with 19 bases between. The CDR3 extends over 15 amino acids. In nucleotides, the CDR3 is TGTGCCAGCGGGGCAGGGGTTGTGTCTTCCGGGGAGCTGTTTTTT. This codes for CASGAGVVSSGELFF.

This sequence joins TRBV27 and TRBJ2-5; 9 nucleotides align to TRBD1. The germline gives CDR1 MNHEY, CDR2 SMNVEV (reference sequence). Unmatched junction bases numbered 5, after V lost 5 bases and J lost 1 base. The CDR3 is 15 amino acids. CDR3 amino acids: CASSPQGQGQETQYF. The CDR3 DNA follows: TGTGCCAGCAGTCCTCAGGGACAGGGCCAAGAGACCCAGTACTTC.

In its sample, this clone was seen once. The chain combines TRBV9 with TRBJ2-3, with TRBD2 identical over 8 bases. Germline CDR1 reads SGDLS; CDR2 reads YYNGEE. Trimming cost V 1 base and J 2 bases; bases outside gene matches: 6. The CDR3 spans 16 residues. CDR3 sequence reads: CASSVRGSGTTDTQYF. In DNA, the CDR3 is TGTGCCAGCAGCGTACGTGGTAGCGGGACCACAGATACGCAGTATTTT. Supplemented by reference TRBV9 and TRBJ2-3, the full variable domain reads DSGVTQTPKHLITATGQRVTLRCSPRSGDLSVYWYQQSLDQGLQFLIQYYNGEERAKGNILERFSAQQFPDLHSELNLSSLELGDSALYFCASSVRGSGTTDTQYFGPGTRLTVL.

The rearrangement links TRBV5-1 to TRBJ1-2; D is unclear. Trimming took 2 bases from V and 1 from J, leaving 6 bases between them. This CDR3 spans 13 amino acids. The germline gives CDR1 SGHRS, CDR2 YFSETQ. The CDR3 nucleotides read TGCGCCAGCAGCTTTGAGGGTAACTATGGCTACACCTTC. Protein: CASSFEGNYGYTF.